What follows describes a single T cell receptor beta chain. Its antigen has not been determined. No much larger clonotype is one base removed from it; base qualities were not supplied. The sample's treatment or condition label is to be understood as: in vitro stimulation with specific CMV peptide epitopes to enrich CMV-specific T cells. This record belongs to a study of T cell repertoires in cytomegalovirus infection (dated by TCRdb to the late 2010s). Background on the whole study: The peptide stimulations were aimed at well-studied HLA-B-restricted epitopes as well as recently identified HLA-C-restricted CMV epitopes, whose presentation resists viral immunomodulation. Donor HLA type was relevant to the analysis, as public TCR beta signatures indicated carriage of CMV infection together with the matching HLA type. Broader findings and caveats from the paper: Carriers of CMV infection plus the relevant HLA type were discriminated by the cumulative frequency of public TCR beta family members in the study cohort and in an independent roughly 380-donor cohort. The ex vivo response was dominated by HLA-C-restricted CMV-specific TCR beta clonotypes, and the single most frequent clonotype in two of eight donors was supplied by these HLA-C-restricted clonotypes.

The run used an Illumina HiSeq 1500. Through fastp at Q25 and MiXCR, TCRdb rebuilt clones from the public reads, retaining in-frame beta chains. CDR3 protein duplicates are merged, each entry listing the most common genes and DNA. For this sample the table gives tens of thousands of distinct CDR3 sequences, of which roughly a quarter were detected only once. The leading ten clones occupy 50% of the sample. The CDR3 sequence holds 12 residues, the cysteine and phenylalanine included. Solely the CDR3 DNA is kept, with 36 bases framed from the first base. Between the V and J ends, shortened by 4 bases and 4 bases respectively, the junction contains 7 bases. The germline V gene (reference sequence) sets CDR1 to LNHDA and CDR2 to SQIVND.

Recombination linked TRBV19 to TRBJ1-2, with the D gene not confidently named. This receptor was taken from a human donor in good health (CMV status not recorded). Some clones in this sample may be carry-over from other donors' samples. The material was CD8+ T cells from cultured PBMCs, obtained from culture after CMV antigen stimulation. The CDR3 is CASSTAGYGYTF. Read as DNA, the sequence is TGTGCCAGTAGTACAGCCGGCTATGGCTACACCTTC.